The source of this TCR beta chain is a study of T cell responses to AZD1222 COVID-19 vaccine (dated by TCRdb to about 2021). Notes on the research overall: Because spike-specific TCR depth and breadth did not differ between the two schedules, AZD1222 recipients who got a second dose at roughly 4 weeks were pooled with those who got a second dose at roughly 12 weeks. A total of over 230 trial participants underwent TCR sequencing, of whom approximately 200 had received two doses of AZD1222 and some 25 had received two doses of the MenACWY control vaccine. Trial participants were enrolled by age into subgroups of 18-55, 56-69 and 70-plus years, and roughly 150, 30 and 60 TCR-sequenced participants, respectively, were included in these subgroups. The research as a whole found: The whole spike protein was spanned by vaccine-associated CD4 TCRs, and dominant responses were seen in regions 160-218 and 743-854. Because no day 14 peak-response samples were available, repertoires were characterized only after the peak T cell response. Most participants were white British and females outnumbered males, and the authors suggested that clonal diversity may have been underestimated. After two AZD1222 doses, spike-specific TCR breadth and depth were significantly higher than at day 0 and than in MenACWY recipients. Nearly half of unique spike-specific TCRs reportedly recognized epitopes outside regions mutated in the B.1.351 and B.1.1.7 variants. Conclusions about previously exposed vaccinees are limited, since just 5 to 7 AZD1222 recipients were seropositive for SARS-CoV-2 at baseline. The 56-69-year group was small, and its depth increase did not reach significance, likely because of low power.

This specimen's time point label, interpreted: baseline before first vaccination. The vaccinee samples were drawn from two UK trials, COV001 and COV002, one of which was a single-blind randomized controlled phase 2/3 trial testing AZD1222 (ChAdOx1 nCoV-19) in healthy adults. Trial participant PBMC samples were collected at day 0 and day 28 after the second dose for TCRbeta chain sequencing. A word on this clone: There is no known antigen for this receptor. The input lacks base qualities; no much larger clone sits a single base away.

The germline V and J ends show losses of 5 bases and 5 bases respectively, and no gene match explains 11 bases of the junction. The CDR3 runs 17 amino acids, cysteine and phenylalanine included. The entry retains the CDR3 DNA only, 51 bases that are in frame from base 1. CDR1 and CDR2, per the germline V gene, are SGHAT and FQNNGV. The CDR3 regions of human TCRbeta chains were analyzed by immunosequencing. In the authors' own workflow: TCRs in the repertoires were matched against a reference library of SARS-CoV-2-specific TCRs that had been generated with the MIRA antigen-specificity platform. Breadth was defined as the fraction of unique TCRs that were SARS-CoV-2-associated, and depth was defined as the fraction of total T cells that were SARS-CoV-2-associated. Each spike-specific TCR was assigned to its reactive spike region and to a CD4 or CD8 class using the MIRA data. Log10-transformed breadth and depth values were compared by one-way ANOVA with Sidak's multiple comparisons tests. This is the immuneACCESS table as TCRdb keeps it, with only in-frame sequences that have V and J called. A part of the clones is gone; compared with another copy, unresolved V genes explain less than half, and the rest is unexplained. V and J calls and clone size follow that table, whereas D and trimming were derived from the DNA. For this sample the table gives 100,000 or so clones, of which 86% were detected only once. The leading ten clones occupy approximately 5.1% of the sample.

This TCR was recovered from an adult in good health. The source was peripheral blood, collected on day 0 of AZD1222 vaccination. Recombination joined TRBV11-2 with TRBJ2-5; 13 bases in the middle match TRBD2. The CDR3 reads as follows: CASSLPGLAGLRETQYF. The DNA reads as follows: TGTGCCAGCAGCCTCCCGGGACTAGCGGGGCTAAGGGAGACCCAGTACTTC.